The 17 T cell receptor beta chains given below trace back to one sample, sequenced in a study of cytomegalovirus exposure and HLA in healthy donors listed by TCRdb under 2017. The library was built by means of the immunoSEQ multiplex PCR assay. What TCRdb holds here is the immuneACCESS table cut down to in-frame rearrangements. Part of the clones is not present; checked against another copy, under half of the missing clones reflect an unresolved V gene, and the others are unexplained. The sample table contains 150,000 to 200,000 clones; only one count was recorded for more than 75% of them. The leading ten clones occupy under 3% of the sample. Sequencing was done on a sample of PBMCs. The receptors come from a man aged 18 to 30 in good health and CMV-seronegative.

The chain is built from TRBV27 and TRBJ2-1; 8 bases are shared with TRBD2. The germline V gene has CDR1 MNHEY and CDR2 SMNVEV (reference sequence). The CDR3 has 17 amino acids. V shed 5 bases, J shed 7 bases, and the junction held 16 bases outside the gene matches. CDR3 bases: TGTGCCAGCAGTCTAGGAGGTTTCCGGGAGGGCCGGAATGAGCAGTTCTTC. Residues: CASSLGGFREGRNEQFF.

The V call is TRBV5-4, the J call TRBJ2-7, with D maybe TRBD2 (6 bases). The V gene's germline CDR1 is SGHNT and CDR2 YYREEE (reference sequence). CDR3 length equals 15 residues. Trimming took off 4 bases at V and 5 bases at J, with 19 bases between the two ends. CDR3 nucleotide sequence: TGTGCCAGCAGCCCCACCGTTGGGGGGAAACACGAGCAGTACTTC. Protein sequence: CASSPTVGGKHEQYF.

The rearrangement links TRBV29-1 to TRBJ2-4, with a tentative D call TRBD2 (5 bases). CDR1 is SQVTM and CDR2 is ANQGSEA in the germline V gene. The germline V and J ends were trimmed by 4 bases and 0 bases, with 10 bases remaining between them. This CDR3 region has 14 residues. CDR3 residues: CSVGPGLAKNIQYF. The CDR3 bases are TGCAGCGTTGGACCAGGACTAGCCAAAAACATTCAGTACTTC. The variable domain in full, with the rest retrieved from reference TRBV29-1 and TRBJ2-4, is SAVISQKPSRDICQRGTSLTIQCQVDSQVTMMFWYRQQPGQSLTLIATANQGSEATYESGFVIDKFPISRPNLTFSTLTVSNMSPEDSSIYLCSVGPGLAKNIQYFGAGTRLSVL.

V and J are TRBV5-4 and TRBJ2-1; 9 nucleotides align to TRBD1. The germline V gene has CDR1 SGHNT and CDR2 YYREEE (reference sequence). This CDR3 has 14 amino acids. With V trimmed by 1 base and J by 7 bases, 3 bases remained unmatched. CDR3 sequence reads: CASSLTGGLNEQFF. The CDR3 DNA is TGTGCCAGCAGCTTGACAGGGGGCTTGAATGAGCAGTTCTTC.

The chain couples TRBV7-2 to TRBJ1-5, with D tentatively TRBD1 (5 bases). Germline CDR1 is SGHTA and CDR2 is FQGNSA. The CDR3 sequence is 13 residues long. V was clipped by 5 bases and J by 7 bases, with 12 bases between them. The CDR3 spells CASSLQGNQPQHF. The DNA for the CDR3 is TGTGCCAGCAGCCTGCAGGGTAACCAGCCCCAGCATTTT.

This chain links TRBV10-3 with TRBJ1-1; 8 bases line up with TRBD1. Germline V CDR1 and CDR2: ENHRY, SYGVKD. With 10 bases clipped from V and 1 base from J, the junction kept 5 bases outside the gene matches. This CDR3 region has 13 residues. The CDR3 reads CARKQGENTEAFF. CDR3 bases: TGTGCCAGAAAACAGGGGGAGAACACTGAAGCTTTCTTT.

CDR3 amino acids: CASSQQGYSKNEQYF. DNA for the CDR3: TGTGCCAGCAGCCAACAGGGTTACTCTAAAAACGAGCAGTACTTC. The J gene is TRBJ2-7, the V gene TRBV4-2, with TRBD1 as a possible D gene (5 bases). V lost 2 bases and J lost 5, with 16 bases in between. There are 15 residues in the CDR3. Germline V gives CDR1 LGHNA, CDR2 YNFKEQ.

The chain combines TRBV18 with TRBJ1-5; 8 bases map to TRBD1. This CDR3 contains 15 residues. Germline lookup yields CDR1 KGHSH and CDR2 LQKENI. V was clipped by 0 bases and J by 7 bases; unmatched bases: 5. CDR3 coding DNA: TGTGCCAGCTCACCACCTGGACAGGGATTCCAGCCCCAGCATTTT. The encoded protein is CASSPPGQGFQPQHF.

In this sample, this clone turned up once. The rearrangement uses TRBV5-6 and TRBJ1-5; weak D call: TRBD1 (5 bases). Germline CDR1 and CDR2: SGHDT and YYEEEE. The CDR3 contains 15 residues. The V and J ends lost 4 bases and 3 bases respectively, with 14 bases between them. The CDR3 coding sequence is TGTGCCAGCAGCGAATGGATGACAGACAATCAGCCCCAGCATTTT. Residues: CASSEWMTDNQPQHF.

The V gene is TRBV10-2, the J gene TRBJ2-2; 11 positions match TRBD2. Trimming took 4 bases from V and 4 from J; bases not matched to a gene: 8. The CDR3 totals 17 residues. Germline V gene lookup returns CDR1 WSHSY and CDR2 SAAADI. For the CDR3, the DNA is TGCGCCAGCAGTGGACTAGCGGGAAATTGGGCCACCGGGGAGCTGTTTTTT. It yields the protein CASSGLAGNWATGELFF.

CDR3 loop: CATSRSGGGTNEKLFF. The CDR3 bases are TGTGCCACCAGCCGATCGGGGGGGGGAACTAATGAAAAACTGTTTTTT. This sequence joins TRBV15 and TRBJ1-4; possible D gene TRBD1, 5 bases. Trimming took 5 bases from V and 1 from J, leaving 14 bases between them. This CDR3 is 16 amino acids long. Germline values: CDR1 LNHNV, CDR2 YYDKDF (reference sequence).

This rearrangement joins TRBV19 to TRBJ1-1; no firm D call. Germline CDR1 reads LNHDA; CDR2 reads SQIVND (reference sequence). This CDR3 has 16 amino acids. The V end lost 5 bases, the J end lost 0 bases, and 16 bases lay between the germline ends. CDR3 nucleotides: TGTGCCAGTAGTCTCCCGTTCGACGGGTTGAACACTGAAGCTTTCTTT. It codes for CASSLPFDGLNTEAFF.

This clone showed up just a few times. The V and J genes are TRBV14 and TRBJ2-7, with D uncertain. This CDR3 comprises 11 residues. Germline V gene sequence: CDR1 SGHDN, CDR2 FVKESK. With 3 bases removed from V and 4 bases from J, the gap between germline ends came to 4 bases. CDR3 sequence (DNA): TGTGCCAGCAGCCATTCATACGAGCAGTACTTC. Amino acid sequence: CASSHSYEQYF.

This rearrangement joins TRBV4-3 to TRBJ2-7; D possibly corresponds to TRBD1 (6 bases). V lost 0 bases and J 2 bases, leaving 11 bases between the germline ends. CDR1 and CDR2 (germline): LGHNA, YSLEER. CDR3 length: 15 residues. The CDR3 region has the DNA TGCGCCAGCAGCCAAGATATGACAGGAGCCTACGAGCAGTACTTC. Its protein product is CASSQDMTGAYEQYF.

CDR3 protein: CSQEEGGYTF. Written as DNA, the CDR3 is TGCAGCCAGGAGGAGGGTGGCTACACCTTC. The V gene is TRBV20-1, the J gene TRBJ1-2, with D uncertain. Germline CDR1 and CDR2: DFQATT and SNEGSKA (reference sequence). This CDR3 contains 10 residues.

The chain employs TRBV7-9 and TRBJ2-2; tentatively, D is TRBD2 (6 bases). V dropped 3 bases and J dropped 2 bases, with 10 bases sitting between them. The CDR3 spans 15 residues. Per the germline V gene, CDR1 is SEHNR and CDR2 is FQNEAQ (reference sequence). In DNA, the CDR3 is TGTGCCAGCAGCTTCGGGGACTTCAACACCGGGGAGCTGTTTTTT. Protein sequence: CASSFGDFNTGELFF.

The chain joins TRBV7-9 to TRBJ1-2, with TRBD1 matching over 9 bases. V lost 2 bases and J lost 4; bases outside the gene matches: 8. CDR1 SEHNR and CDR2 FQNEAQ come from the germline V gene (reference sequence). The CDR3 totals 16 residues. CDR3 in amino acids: CASSLRSTGGVYGYTF. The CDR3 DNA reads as TGTGCCAGCAGCTTAAGGTCCACAGGGGGCGTCTATGGCTACACCTTC.